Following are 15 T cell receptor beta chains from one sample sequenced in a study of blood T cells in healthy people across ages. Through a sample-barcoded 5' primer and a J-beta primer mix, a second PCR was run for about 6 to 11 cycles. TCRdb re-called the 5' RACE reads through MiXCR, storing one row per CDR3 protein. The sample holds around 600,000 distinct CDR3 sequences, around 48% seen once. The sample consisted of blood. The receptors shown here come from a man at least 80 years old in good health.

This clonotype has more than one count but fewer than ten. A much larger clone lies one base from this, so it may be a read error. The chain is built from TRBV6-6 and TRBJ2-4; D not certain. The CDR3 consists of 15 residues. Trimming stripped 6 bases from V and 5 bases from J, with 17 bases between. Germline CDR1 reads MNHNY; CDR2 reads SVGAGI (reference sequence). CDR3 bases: TGTGCCAGCAGGGCGGCAGACCGAGGCCAAAACATTCAGTACTTC. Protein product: CASRAADRGQNIQYF.

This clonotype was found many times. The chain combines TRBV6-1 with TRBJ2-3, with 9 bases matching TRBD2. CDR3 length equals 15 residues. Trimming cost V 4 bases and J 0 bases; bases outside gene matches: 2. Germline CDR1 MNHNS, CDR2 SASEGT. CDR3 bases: TGTGCCAGCAGTGTAGCGGGAGTGAGCACAGATACGCAGTATTTT. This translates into CASSVAGVSTDTQYF.

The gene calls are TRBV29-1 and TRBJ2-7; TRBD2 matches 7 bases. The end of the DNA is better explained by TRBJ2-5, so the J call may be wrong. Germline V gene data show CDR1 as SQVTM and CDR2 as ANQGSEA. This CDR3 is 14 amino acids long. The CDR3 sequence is CSVELAGVEKTQYF. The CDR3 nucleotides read TGCAGCGTTGAGTTGGCGGGAGTTGAAAAGACCCAGTACTTC.

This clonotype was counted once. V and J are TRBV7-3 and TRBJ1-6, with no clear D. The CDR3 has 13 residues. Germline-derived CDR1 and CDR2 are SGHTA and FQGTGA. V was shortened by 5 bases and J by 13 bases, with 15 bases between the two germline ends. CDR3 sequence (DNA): TGTGCCAGCAGCCCTTCGCCGCGGGAGCCCCTCCACTTT. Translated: CASSPSPREPLHF.

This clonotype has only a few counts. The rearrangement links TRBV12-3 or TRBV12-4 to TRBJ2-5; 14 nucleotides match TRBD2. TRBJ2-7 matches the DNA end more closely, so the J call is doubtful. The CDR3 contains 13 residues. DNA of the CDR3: TGTGCCAGCACCGGGACTAGCGGGAGCGAGCAGTACTTC. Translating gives CASTGTSGSEQYF.

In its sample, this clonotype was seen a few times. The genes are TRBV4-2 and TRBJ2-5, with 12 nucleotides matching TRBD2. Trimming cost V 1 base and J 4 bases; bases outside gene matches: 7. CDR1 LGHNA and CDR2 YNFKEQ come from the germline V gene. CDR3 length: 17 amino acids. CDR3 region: CASSQVLAGGLGETQYF. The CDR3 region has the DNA TGTGCCAGCAGCCAAGTGCTAGCGGGAGGGCTAGGAGAGACCCAGTACTTC.

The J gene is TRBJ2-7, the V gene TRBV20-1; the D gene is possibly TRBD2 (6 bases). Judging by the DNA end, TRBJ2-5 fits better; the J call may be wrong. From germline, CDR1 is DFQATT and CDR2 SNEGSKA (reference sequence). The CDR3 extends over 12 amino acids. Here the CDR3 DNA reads TGCAGTGCTAGAGACCTCGGGGGGACCCAGTACTTC. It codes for CSARDLGGTQYF.

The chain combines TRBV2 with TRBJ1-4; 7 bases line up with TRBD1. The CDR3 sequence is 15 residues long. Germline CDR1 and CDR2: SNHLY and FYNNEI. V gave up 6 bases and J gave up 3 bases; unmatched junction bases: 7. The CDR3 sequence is CASRNRDSPNEKLFF. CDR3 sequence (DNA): TGTGCCAGCAGAAACCGGGACAGTCCTAATGAAAAACTGTTTTTT.

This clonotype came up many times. CDR3 nucleotides: TGCGCCAGCAGCCAAGGGTTCCAAGACCAAGAGACCCAGTACTTC. Amino acid sequence: CASSQGFQDQETQYF. V and J are TRBV4-3 and TRBJ2-5; the D is unclear. This CDR3 has 15 amino acids. V was clipped by 1 base and J by 0 bases, with 9 bases between them. From germline, CDR1 is LGHNA and CDR2 YSLEER.

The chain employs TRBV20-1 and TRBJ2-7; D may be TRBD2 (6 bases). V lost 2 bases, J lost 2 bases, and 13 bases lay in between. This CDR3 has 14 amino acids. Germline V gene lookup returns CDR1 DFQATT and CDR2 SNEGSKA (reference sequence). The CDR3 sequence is CSARKGLRAYEQYF. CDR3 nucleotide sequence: TGCAGTGCTAGAAAGGGACTTCGGGCCTACGAGCAGTACTTC.

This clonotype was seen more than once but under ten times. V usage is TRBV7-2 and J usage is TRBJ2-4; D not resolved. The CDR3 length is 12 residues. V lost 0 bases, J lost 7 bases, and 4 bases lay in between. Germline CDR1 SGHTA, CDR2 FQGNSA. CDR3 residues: CASSLAPNIQYF. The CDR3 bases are TGTGCCAGCAGCTTAGCGCCCAACATTCAGTACTTC.

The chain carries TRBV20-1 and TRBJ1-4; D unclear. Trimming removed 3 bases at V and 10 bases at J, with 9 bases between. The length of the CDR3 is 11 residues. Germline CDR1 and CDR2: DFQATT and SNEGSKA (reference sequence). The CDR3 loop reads CSASLPGKLFF. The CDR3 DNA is TGCAGTGCTAGTCTTCCCGGAAAACTGTTTTTT.

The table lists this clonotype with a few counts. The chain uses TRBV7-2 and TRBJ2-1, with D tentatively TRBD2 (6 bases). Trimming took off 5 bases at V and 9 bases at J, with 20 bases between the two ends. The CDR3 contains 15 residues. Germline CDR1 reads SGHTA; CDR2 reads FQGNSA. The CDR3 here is CASSPGVTGGGEQFF. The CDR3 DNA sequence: TGTGCCAGCAGCCCGGGGGTCACAGGAGGCGGTGAGCAGTTCTTC.

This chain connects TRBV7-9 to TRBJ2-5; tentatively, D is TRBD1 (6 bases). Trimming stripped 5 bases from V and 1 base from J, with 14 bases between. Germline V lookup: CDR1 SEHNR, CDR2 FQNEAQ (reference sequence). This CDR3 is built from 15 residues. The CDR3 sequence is CASSRDTTLQETQYF. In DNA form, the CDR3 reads TGTGCCAGCAGCCGGGACACTACCCTCCAAGAGACCCAGTACTTC.

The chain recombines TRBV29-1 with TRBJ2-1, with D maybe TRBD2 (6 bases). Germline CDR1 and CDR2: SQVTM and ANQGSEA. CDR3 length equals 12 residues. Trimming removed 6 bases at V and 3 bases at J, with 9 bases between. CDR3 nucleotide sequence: TGCAGCGTATCTAGCGTCTACAATGAGCAGTTCTTC. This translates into CSVSSVYNEQFF.